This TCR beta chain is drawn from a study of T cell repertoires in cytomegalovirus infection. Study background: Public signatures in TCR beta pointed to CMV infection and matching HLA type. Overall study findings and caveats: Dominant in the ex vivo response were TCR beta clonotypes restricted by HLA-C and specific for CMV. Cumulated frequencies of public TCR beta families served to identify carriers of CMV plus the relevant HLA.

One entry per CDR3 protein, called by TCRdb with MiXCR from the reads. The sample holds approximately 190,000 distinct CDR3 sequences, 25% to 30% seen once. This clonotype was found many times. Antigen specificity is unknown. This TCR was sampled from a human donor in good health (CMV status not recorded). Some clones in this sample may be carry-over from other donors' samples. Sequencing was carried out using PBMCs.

The CDR3 region is CASSLARYYTIYF. The CDR3 nucleotides are TGTGCCAGCAGCTTAGCGCGGTATTACACCATATATTTT. The rearrangement links TRBV7-2 to TRBJ1-3; D not resolved. The germline V gene has CDR1 SGHTA and CDR2 FQGNSA. The V end was cut by 0 bases, the J end by 8 bases, with 8 bases between. The CDR3 sequence is 13 residues long.